Listed here are 20 T cell receptor beta chains from one sample, sequenced in a study of shared clonotypes between healthy human individuals (dated by TCRdb to about 2020). CD8 naive samples consisted of CD45RO-negative cells that were positively selected for CCR7, yielding a CD45RA+CCR7+ population without TemRA cells. The library came from the immunoSEQ multiplex PCR assay. TCRdb took this table from immuneACCESS and kept in-frame rearrangements with V and J called. Such tables lack part of the clones; where checked against another copy, unresolved V genes explain under half of the gap, and the rest is unexplained. This sample comprises roughly 2,000,000 clones, 90% to 95% of them detected only once. Clones ranked in the top ten supply under 2% of the sample. What was sequenced was naive CD8+ T cells from PBMCs. This specimen's cell subset or site label, per the study, means: CD45RA+CCR7+. These receptors were obtained from a man between 18 and 35 years old in good health. Some clones in this sample may be carry-over from other donors' samples.

The table lists this clone with a count of one. The rearrangement joins TRBV25-1 to TRBJ2-2; D gene unclear. Trimming took off 6 bases at V and 0 bases at J, with 11 bases between the two ends. The germline CDR1 and CDR2 sequences are MGHDK and SYGVNS. This CDR3 spans 15 amino acids. In DNA, the CDR3 is TGTGCCAGCAGGCCAAGCGCGGCGAACACCGGGGAGCTGTTTTTT. It translates to CASRPSAANTGELFF.

Here the CDR3 reads CASSLNLGYSNQPQHF. DNA for the CDR3: TGTGCCAGCAGTTTAAATCTAGGTTATAGCAATCAGCCCCAGCATTTT. The chain links TRBV28 to TRBJ1-5; D remains unclear. Trimming stripped 2 bases from V and 0 bases from J, with 11 bases between. Germline V gives CDR1 MDHEN, CDR2 SYDVKM. The CDR3 is made up of 16 amino acids. Combining the CDR3 with reference TRBV28 and TRBJ1-5 gives the whole variable domain DVKVTQSSRYLVKRTGEKVFLECVQDMDHENMFWYRQDPGLGLRLIYFSYDVKMKEKGDIPEGYSVSREKKERFSLILESASTNQTSMYLCASSLNLGYSNQPQHFGDGTRLSIL.

This clone came up once. The chain employs TRBV7-6 and TRBJ2-7; 9 bases map to TRBD2. Germline CDR1 reads SGHVS; CDR2 reads FNYEAQ. CDR3 length: 17 residues. Unmatched junction bases numbered 12, after V lost 2 bases and J lost 4 bases. This CDR3 is CASSLRGAVAGVYEQYF. CDR3 bases: TGTGCCAGCAGCTTACGGGGGGCGGTAGCGGGAGTTTACGAGCAGTACTTC.

This clone was recorded only once. The chain is built from TRBV4-1 and TRBJ2-3, with D unclear. The germline gives CDR1 MGHRA, CDR2 YSYEKL. Trimming removed 4 bases at V and 2 bases at J, with 16 bases between. This CDR3 spans 16 amino acids. CDR3 coding DNA: TGCGCCAGCAGCCGCACGCGGCAGAAGTACACAGATACGCAGTATTTT. Its translation: CASSRTRQKYTDTQYF.

This clone was found a few times. The V and J genes are TRBV11-3 and TRBJ2-2; D might be TRBD1 (6 bases). The germline V and J ends were trimmed by 7 bases and 5 bases, with 11 bases remaining between them. CDR1 and CDR2 from the germline V gene are SGHNT and YENEEA. This CDR3 contains 13 residues. CDR3 nucleotide sequence: TGTGCCAGCACCCCCAGGGGAACCGGGGAGCTGTTTTTT. This sequence encodes CASTPRGTGELFF. The variable domain in full, with the rest retrieved from reference TRBV11-3 and TRBJ2-2, is EAGVVQSPRYKIIEKKQPVAFWCNPISGHNTLYWYLQNLGQGPELLIRYENEEAVDDSQLPKDRFSAERLKGVDSTLKIQPAELGDSAVYLCASTPRGTGELFFGEGSRLTVL.

The chain has TRBV19 and TRBJ2-7; tentatively, D is TRBD1 (6 bases). Trimming removed 5 bases at V and 4 bases at J, with 18 bases between. This CDR3 is 15 amino acids long. Per the germline V gene, CDR1 is LNHDA and CDR2 is SQIVND (reference sequence). DNA for the CDR3: TGTGCCAGTAGTTCGGGACACCTAATAGGATACGAGCAGTACTTC. Amino acids: CASSSGHLIGYEQYF. The entire variable domain, with the rest obtained from reference TRBV19 and TRBJ2-7, is as follows: DGGITQSPKYLFRKEGQNVTLSCEQNLNHDAMYWYRQDPGQGLRLIYYSQIVNDFQKGDIAEGYSVSREKKESFPLTVTSAQKNPTAFYLCASSSGHLIGYEQYFGPGTRLTVT.

The rearrangement links TRBV5-1 to TRBJ2-1, with D uncertain. This CDR3 spans 15 amino acids. The germline V gene encodes CDR1 SGHRS and CDR2 YFSETQ. V dropped 0 bases and J dropped 10 bases, with 17 bases sitting between them. The CDR3 DNA follows: TGCGCCAGCAGCTTGGTGGGCTCAACCCCACGGGAGCAGTTCTTC. It is translated as CASSLVGSTPREQFF.

A note on this clone: This specimen includes other DNA sequences encoding the same CDR3. V gene TRBV4-1 combines with J gene TRBJ1-1, with no clear D. V lost 3 bases and J 5 bases, leaving 10 bases between the germline ends. Germline V gene lookup returns CDR1 MGHRA and CDR2 YSYEKL. The CDR3 totals 13 residues. CDR3 region: CASSQGVGTEAFF. The CDR3 region has the DNA TGCGCCAGCAGCCAGGGAGTGGGGACTGAAGCTTTCTTT.

The V and J genes are TRBV4-3 and TRBJ2-5; 7 bases agree with TRBD2. The J call may be in error: the DNA end matches TRBJ2-7 better. The germline V gene has CDR1 LGHNA and CDR2 YSLEER. CDR3 size: 16 residues. CDR3 in DNA: TGCGCCAGCAGCCAAGGCGGACGCGGGAGTAAGTACGAGCAGTACTTC. As protein: CASSQGGRGSKYEQYF.

This clone was seen just once. A read error may produce the germline difference seen at one junction end. This chain links TRBV27 with TRBJ2-7; 7 bases align to TRBD1. The CDR3 has 15 residues. The germline V gene has CDR1 MNHEY and CDR2 SMNVEV (reference sequence). CDR3 loop: CASSISTGPTYEQYF. The CDR3 nucleotides read TGTGCCAGCAGTATATCGACAGGGCCTACCTACGAGCAGTACTTC.

The gene calls are TRBV4-1 and TRBJ1-5; 7 bases match TRBD1. This CDR3 is 16 amino acids long. The V and J ends lost 2 bases and 2 bases, in that order; junction bases with no gene match: 6. CDR1 and CDR2 from the germline V gene are MGHRA and YSYEKL. This CDR3 is CASSQWITGGNQPQHF. The CDR3, as DNA: TGCGCCAGCAGCCAATGGATCACAGGGGGCAATCAGCCCCAGCATTTT.

The chain links TRBV19 to TRBJ2-3; 10 nucleotides line up with TRBD2. The CDR3 spans 16 residues. The junction had 7 bases not matched to a gene; V was cut back by 3 bases and J by 4 bases. The germline CDR1 and CDR2 sequences are LNHDA and SQIVND (reference sequence). Written as DNA, the CDR3 is TGTGCCAGTAGTATCAGATTAGCGGGAGGTGCAGATACGCAGTATTTT. Protein product: CASSIRLAGGADTQYF.

This clone occurred once. The chain's CDR3 is CASSLVWTGGSYEQYF. DNA for the CDR3: TGTGCCAGCAGCTTAGTGTGGACAGGGGGCTCCTACGAGCAGTACTTC. V is TRBV7-6 and J is TRBJ2-7, with TRBD1 matching 10 bases. The CDR3 runs to 16 residues. Unmatched junction bases numbered 3, after V lost 1 base and J lost 0 bases. The germline V gene has CDR1 SGHVS and CDR2 FNYEAQ.

This chain uses TRBV11-2 with TRBJ2-7, with D perhaps TRBD1 (6 bases). Germline CDR1 reads SGHAT; CDR2 reads FQNNGV. The CDR3 consists of 15 residues. V was trimmed by 5 bases and J by 3 bases, leaving 17 bases between them. CDR3 coding DNA: TGTGCCAGCAGCCCAGATGGGACAACCAACTACGAGCAGTACTTC. Protein: CASSPDGTTNYEQYF.

This chain joins TRBV9 and TRBJ2-7; weak D call: TRBD1 (6 bases). CDR1 is SGDLS, CDR2 YYNGEE, per germline. The V gene lost 4 bases and the J gene lost 4 bases, with 12 bases spanning the gap. The CDR3 runs to 13 residues. The CDR3 is CASSPIQGYEQYF. In nucleotides, the CDR3 is TGTGCCAGCAGCCCGATACAGGGTTACGAGCAGTACTTC.

This rearrangement joins TRBV14 to TRBJ2-5; D uncertain. Germline V gives CDR1 SGHDN, CDR2 FVKESK. The CDR3 sequence is 14 residues long. V lost 6 bases and J 1 base, leaving 12 bases between the germline ends. Written as DNA, the CDR3 is TGTGCCAGCAGTCCCCGAGCAGTCCAAGAGACCCAGTACTTC. Its translation is CASSPRAVQETQYF.

The J gene is TRBJ2-7, the V gene TRBV6-5; D uncertain. Germline loops: CDR1 MNHEY, CDR2 SVGAGI. This CDR3 region has 12 residues. The ends were cut back, 6 bases at V and 4 bases at J, with 10 bases in the middle. The CDR3 region is CASSSWDYEQYF. In DNA form, the CDR3 reads TGTGCCAGCAGCAGTTGGGATTACGAGCAGTACTTC.

The chain employs TRBV19 and TRBJ2-7; TRBD1 matches at 7 bases. CDR3 length: 18 residues. Germline V gene lookup returns CDR1 LNHDA and CDR2 SQIVND (reference sequence). The V segment lost 1 base and the J segment 3 bases; nucleotides outside the gene matches: 15. The CDR3 here is CASSIGGISGQILYEQYF. CDR3 DNA sequence: TGTGCCAGTAGTATAGGGGGGATTTCGGGACAGATACTCTACGAGCAGTACTTC.

This chain uses TRBV10-3 with TRBJ2-3, with 7 bases that match TRBD1. V lost 4 bases to trimming and J lost 0 bases; unmatched junction nucleotides: 16. The CDR3 sequence is 19 residues long. Germline V gives CDR1 ENHRY, CDR2 SYGVKD. This CDR3 reads CAISGKIRDRTPSTDTQYF. The CDR3 bases are TGTGCCATCAGTGGAAAGATCCGGGACAGAACCCCTAGCACAGATACGCAGTATTTT.

V is TRBV19 and J is TRBJ2-1, with 7 bases that match TRBD2. Germline V gene sequence: CDR1 LNHDA, CDR2 SQIVND (reference sequence). V was clipped by 3 bases and J by 8 bases; unmatched bases: 10. The CDR3 has 15 residues. CDR3: CASSILPGRFDEQFF. The CDR3 nucleotides are TGTGCCAGTAGTATCCTTCCCGGGAGGTTCGATGAGCAGTTCTTC.